A selection of T cell receptor beta chains follows, all from one sample in a study of T cell repertoires in cytomegalovirus infection. These receptors have no known antigen. TCRdb re-called the reads with MiXCR, one entry per CDR3 protein. The sample lists about 280,000 distinct CDR3 sequences, 22% occurring once. This sample comprised cultured PBMCs, obtained from culture after CMV antigen stimulation. The receptors were gathered from a human donor in good health (CMV status not recorded). Some clones in this sample may be carry-over from other donors' samples. Both conserved end residues are part of each CDR3. Fields, in order: CDR3 protein, CDR3 DNA, J gene, D gene, clone size, V gene. D genes are given only for firm matches. Where a row states a size, it is once, few, many or the class of an expanded clone; other rows omit it.

CDR3: CASSLGERGTEAFF; DNA: TGTGCCAGCAGTTTGGGAGAAAGAGGGACTGAAGCTTTCTTT; J: TRBJ1-1; D: -; size: few; V: TRBV12-3/TRBV12-4
CDR3: CASSSAGEAEAFF; DNA: TGTGCCAGCAGTTCGGCAGGGGAAGCTGAAGCTTTCTTT; J: TRBJ1-1; D: -; size: -; V: TRBV28
CDR3: CATSDPTRSTDTQYF; DNA: TGTGCCACCAGTGATCCGACTAGAAGCACAGATACGCAGTATTTT; J: TRBJ2-3; D: -; size: -; V: TRBV24-1
CDR3: CASSSRTSGRGQFF; DNA: TGTGCCAGCAGTTCCCGGACTAGCGGGAGAGGACAGTTCTTC; J: TRBJ2-1; D: TRBD2; size: -; V: TRBV27
CDR3: CASSLTPRESNIQYF; DNA: TGTGCCAGCAGCTTAACCCCCCGTGAAAGTAACATTCAGTACTTC; J: TRBJ2-4; D: -; size: -; V: TRBV11-2
CDR3: CASSIQGVMSEAFF; DNA: TGTGCCAGCAGTATACAGGGAGTGATGTCTGAAGCTTTCTTT; J: TRBJ1-1; D: -; size: few; V: TRBV2
CDR3: CASSPRSSGGIHEQFF; DNA: TGTGCCAGCAGCCCCCGGAGTAGCGGGGGAATCCATGAGCAGTTCTTC; J: TRBJ2-1; D: TRBD2; size: few; V: TRBV7-9
CDR3: CASSLLTADTQYF; DNA: TGTGCCAGCAGTCTTCTGACGGCAGATACGCAGTATTTT; J: TRBJ2-3; D: -; size: -; V: TRBV6-6
CDR3: CASSSLASPPLTYEQYF; DNA: TGTGCCAGCAGCTCCCTTGCCTCCCCTCCCCTTACCTACGAGCAGTACTTC; J: TRBJ2-7; D: -; size: -; V: TRBV7-2
CDR3: CASSFGTTATYEQYF; DNA: TGCGCCAGCAGCTTTGGGACCACCGCGACCTACGAGCAGTACTTC; J: TRBJ2-7; D: -; size: -; V: TRBV4-1
CDR3: CSARGEGRINTGELFF; DNA: TGCAGTGCTAGAGGGGAGGGACGGATTAACACCGGGGAGCTGTTTTTT; J: TRBJ2-2; D: TRBD2; size: -; V: TRBV20-1
CDR3: CSVGTGGSHYGYTF; DNA: TGCAGCGTGGGAACAGGGGGCTCCCACTATGGCTACACCTTC; J: TRBJ1-2; D: TRBD1; size: -; V: TRBV29-1
CDR3: CASSLGDPSAEQYF; DNA: TGTGCCAGCAGCTTAGGGGACCCATCAGCGGAGCAGTACTTC; J: TRBJ2-7; D: -; size: -; V: TRBV7-6
CDR3: CSVGRDPSDIYNEQFF; DNA: TGCAGCGTTGGCCGGGATCCCAGCGACATTTACAATGAGCAGTTCTTC; J: TRBJ2-1; D: -; size: once; V: TRBV29-1
CDR3: CASSLEVAANYGYTF; DNA: TGTGCCAGCAGCTTAGAGGTAGCGGCCAACTATGGCTACACCTTC; J: TRBJ1-2; D: -; size: many; V: TRBV7-2
CDR3: CASSQGSGLSSYNEQFF; DNA: TGCGCCAGCAGCCAAGGGTCTGGCCTGAGCTCCTACAATGAGCAGTTCTTC; J: TRBJ2-1; D: -; size: few; V: TRBV4-1
CDR3: CASSYRGEIYGYTF; DNA: TGTGCCAGCAGTTATCGCGGGGAGATCTATGGCTACACCTTC; J: TRBJ1-2; D: -; size: -; V: TRBV6-5
CDR3: CASTAPTEYSNQPQHF; DNA: TGTGCCAGCACCGCCCCGACAGAATATAGCAATCAGCCCCAGCATTTT; J: TRBJ1-5; D: -; size: many; V: TRBV25-1
CDR3: CASTGDSNQPQHF; DNA: TGTGCCAGCACCGGGGATAGCAATCAGCCCCAGCATTTT; J: TRBJ1-5; D: -; size: many; V: TRBV6-1
CDR3: CASSQSYRPYEQYF; DNA: TGTGCCAGCTCACAATCGTACAGACCCTACGAGCAGTACTTC; J: TRBJ2-7; D: -; size: -; V: TRBV18
CDR3: CASSLQGSYGYTF; DNA: TGTGCCAGCAGTCTTCAGGGCTCCTATGGCTACACCTTC; J: TRBJ1-2; D: -; size: -; V: TRBV12-3/TRBV12-4
CDR3: CASSTRSGGPHEQFF; DNA: TGTGCCAGCAGTACCAGATCGGGAGGGCCCCATGAGCAGTTCTTC; J: TRBJ2-1; D: TRBD2; size: -; V: TRBV6-2/TRBV6-3
CDR3: CAISDLEQYQETQYF; DNA: TGTGCCATCAGTGACCTGGAGCAGTACCAAGAGACCCAGTACTTC; J: TRBJ2-5; D: -; size: few; V: TRBV10-3
CDR3: CSARRQYQETQYF; DNA: TGCAGTGCTAGACGTCAATACCAAGAGACCCAGTACTTC; J: TRBJ2-5; D: -; size: many; V: TRBV20-1
CDR3: CASSLRGGSPEQYF; DNA: TGTGCCAGCAGCTTACGAGGCGGGAGTCCCGAGCAGTACTTC; J: TRBJ2-7; D: TRBD2; size: -; V: TRBV11-2
CDR3: CASSLREVAGVSNEQFF; DNA: TGTGCCAGCAGCTTAAGAGAGGTAGCGGGAGTGTCGAATGAGCAGTTCTTC; J: TRBJ2-1; D: TRBD2; size: many; V: TRBV7-3
CDR3: CASSPTEPGYGYTF; DNA: TGTGCCAGCAGTCCAACCGAGCCTGGGTATGGCTACACCTTC; J: TRBJ1-2; D: -; size: few; V: TRBV7-9
CDR3: CASSLTSTEQFF; DNA: TGTGCCAGCAGTTTGACTAGTACTGAGCAGTTCTTC; J: TRBJ2-1; D: -; size: many; V: TRBV2
CDR3: CASSLGDFWNTGELFF; DNA: TGTGCCAGCAGCCTCGGGGACTTCTGGAACACCGGGGAGCTGTTTTTT; J: TRBJ2-2; D: -; size: many; V: TRBV7-2
CDR3: CASSLAGAGINEQFF; DNA: TGTGCCAGCAGCTTAGCAGGGGCCGGTATCAATGAGCAGTTCTTC; J: TRBJ2-1; D: -; size: many; V: TRBV7-8
CDR3: CASSLERGRVTEAFF; DNA: TGTGCCAGCAGCTTGGAACGTGGAAGGGTCACTGAAGCTTTCTTT; J: TRBJ1-1; D: -; size: few; V: TRBV5-4
CDR3: CASSAGLAGGTQETQYF; DNA: TGTGCCAGCAGCGCCGGACTAGCGGGAGGTACACAAGAGACCCAGTACTTC; J: TRBJ2-5; D: TRBD2; size: few; V: TRBV9
CDR3: CASSPMDSYNEQFF; DNA: TGTGCCAGCAGCCCTATGGACTCCTACAATGAGCAGTTCTTC; J: TRBJ2-1; D: -; size: -; V: TRBV9
CDR3: CASSRRLAGEGYEQYF; DNA: TGTGCCAGCAGCCGGAGACTAGCGGGAGAAGGCTACGAGCAGTACTTC; J: TRBJ2-7; D: TRBD2; size: few; V: TRBV6-2/TRBV6-3
CDR3: CSVVRGAEAFF; DNA: TGCAGCGTTGTTCGGGGAGCTGAAGCTTTCTTT; J: TRBJ1-1; D: -; size: -; V: TRBV29-1
CDR3: CASTEPSGQGRGETQYF; DNA: TGTGCCAGCACCGAACCCTCGGGACAGGGGCGCGGGGAGACCCAGTACTTC; J: TRBJ2-5; D: TRBD1; size: few; V: TRBV28
CDR3: CASSQEPTSNQPQHF; DNA: TGTGCCAGCAGCCAAGAGCCAACAAGCAATCAGCCCCAGCATTTT; J: TRBJ1-5; D: -; size: -; V: TRBV4-2
CDR3: CASGGDPSYNEQFF; DNA: TGTGCCAGCGGGGGGGACCCCTCCTACAATGAGCAGTTCTTC; J: TRBJ2-1; D: TRBD2; size: many; V: TRBV7-9
CDR3: CASSDLTGLSF; DNA: TGTGCCAGCAGCGACTTGACCGGGCTTTCCTTC; J: TRBJ1-2; D: -; size: -; V: TRBV9
CDR3: CASSSRLAYIYNEQFF; DNA: TGTGCCAGCAGCTCCCGGCTAGCTTATATATACAATGAGCAGTTCTTC; J: TRBJ2-1; D: -; size: few; V: TRBV5-6
CDR3: CASSVTPTGTGNTIYF; DNA: TGTGCCAGCAGCGTTACACCGACAGGGACTGGAAACACCATATATTTT; J: TRBJ1-3; D: TRBD1; size: few; V: TRBV9
CDR3: CASSLDRGRELFF; DNA: TGTGCCAGCAGCTTGGACAGGGGGCGCGAGCTGTTTTTT; J: TRBJ2-2; D: TRBD1; size: -; V: TRBV11-2
CDR3: CASSLGFGNTEAFF; DNA: TGTGCCAGCAGCTTAGGTTTTGGAAACACTGAAGCTTTCTTT; J: TRBJ1-1; D: -; size: few; V: TRBV5-8
CDR3: CASRGLAGGDTQYF; DNA: TGTGCCAGCAGGGGACTAGCGGGAGGAGATACGCAGTATTTT; J: TRBJ2-3; D: TRBD2; size: -; V: TRBV11-2
CDR3: CASSRGVNYGYTF; DNA: TGTGCCAGCAGCCGGGGTGTGAACTATGGCTACACCTTC; J: TRBJ1-2; D: -; size: -; V: TRBV12-3/TRBV12-4